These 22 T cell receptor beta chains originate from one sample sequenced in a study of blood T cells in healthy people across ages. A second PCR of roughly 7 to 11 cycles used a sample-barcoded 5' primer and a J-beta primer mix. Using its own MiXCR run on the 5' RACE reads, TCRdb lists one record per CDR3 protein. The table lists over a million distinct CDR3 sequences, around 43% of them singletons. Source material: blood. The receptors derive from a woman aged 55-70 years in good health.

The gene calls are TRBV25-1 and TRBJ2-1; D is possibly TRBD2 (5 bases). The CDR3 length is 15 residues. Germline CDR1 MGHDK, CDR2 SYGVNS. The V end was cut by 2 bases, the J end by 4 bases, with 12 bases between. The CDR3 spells CASSERRGSYNEQFF. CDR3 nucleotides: TGTGCCAGCAGTGAACGTCGGGGTAGTTACAATGAGCAGTTCTTC.

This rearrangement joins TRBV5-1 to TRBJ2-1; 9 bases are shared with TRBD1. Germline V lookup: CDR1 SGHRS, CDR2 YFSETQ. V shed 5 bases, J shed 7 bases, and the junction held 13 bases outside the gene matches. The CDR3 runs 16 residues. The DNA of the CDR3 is TGCGCCAGCAGGTCAACCGGGACAGGGTACAAAAATGAGCAGTTCTTC. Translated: CASRSTGTGYKNEQFF. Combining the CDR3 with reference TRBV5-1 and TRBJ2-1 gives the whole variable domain KAGVTQTPRYLIKTRGQQVTLSCSPISGHRSVSWYQQTPGQGLQFLFEYFSETQRNKGNFPGRFSGRQFSNSRSEMNVSTLELGDSALYLCASRSTGTGYKNEQFFGPGTRLTVL.

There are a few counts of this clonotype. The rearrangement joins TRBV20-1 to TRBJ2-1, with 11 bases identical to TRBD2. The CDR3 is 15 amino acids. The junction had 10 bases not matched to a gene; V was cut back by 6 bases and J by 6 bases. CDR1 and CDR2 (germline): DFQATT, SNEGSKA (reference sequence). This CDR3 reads CSAVGSGRVGNEQFF. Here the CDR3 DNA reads TGCAGTGCGGTCGGTAGCGGGAGGGTGGGCAATGAGCAGTTCTTC.

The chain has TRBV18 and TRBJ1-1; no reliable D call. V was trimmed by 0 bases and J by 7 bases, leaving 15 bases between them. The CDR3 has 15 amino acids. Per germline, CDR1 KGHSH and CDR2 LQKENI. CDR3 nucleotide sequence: TGTGCCAGCTCACCACCTTCATTGGGGAAGGATGAAGCTTTCTTT. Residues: CASSPPSLGKDEAFF.

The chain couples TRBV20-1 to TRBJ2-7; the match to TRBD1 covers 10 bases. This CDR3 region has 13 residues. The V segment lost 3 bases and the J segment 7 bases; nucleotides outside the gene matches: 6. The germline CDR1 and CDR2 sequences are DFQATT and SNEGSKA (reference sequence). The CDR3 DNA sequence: TGCAGTGCTAGGACAGGGGGCTGGGGTGAGCAGTACTTC. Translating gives CSARTGGWGEQYF.

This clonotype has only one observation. Here the CDR3 reads CSVEDRGWLFF. CDR3 nucleotides: TGCAGCGTCGAGGACCGGGGGTGGCTGTTTTTT. The chain is built from TRBV29-1 and TRBJ2-2; D is perhaps TRBD2 (6 bases). CDR1 is SQVTM and CDR2 is ANQGSEA in the germline V gene. V was cut by 6 bases and J by 13 bases, with 15 bases left in between. This CDR3 has 11 residues.

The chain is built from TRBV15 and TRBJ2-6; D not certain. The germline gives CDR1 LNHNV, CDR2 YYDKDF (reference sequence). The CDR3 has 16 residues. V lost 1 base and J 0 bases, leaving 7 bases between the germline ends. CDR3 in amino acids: CATSRGMSSGANVLTF. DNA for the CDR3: TGTGCCACCAGCAGAGGTATGAGCTCTGGGGCCAACGTCCTGACTTTC.

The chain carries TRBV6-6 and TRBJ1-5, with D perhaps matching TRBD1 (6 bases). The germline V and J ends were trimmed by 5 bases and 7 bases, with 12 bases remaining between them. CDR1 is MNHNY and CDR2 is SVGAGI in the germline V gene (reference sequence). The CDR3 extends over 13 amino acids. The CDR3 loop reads CASSTSGDQPQHF. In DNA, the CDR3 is TGTGCCAGCAGTACCTCAGGGGACCAGCCCCAGCATTTT.

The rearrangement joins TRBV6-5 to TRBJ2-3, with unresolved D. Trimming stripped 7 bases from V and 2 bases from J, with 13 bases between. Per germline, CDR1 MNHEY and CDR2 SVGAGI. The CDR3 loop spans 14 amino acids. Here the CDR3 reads CASNADSFTDTQYF. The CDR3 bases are TGTGCCAGCAACGCCGACTCCTTCACAGATACGCAGTATTTT.

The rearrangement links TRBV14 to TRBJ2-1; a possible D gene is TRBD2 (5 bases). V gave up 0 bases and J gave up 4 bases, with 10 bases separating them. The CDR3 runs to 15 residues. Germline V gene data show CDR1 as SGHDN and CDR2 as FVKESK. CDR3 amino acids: CASSQERTYYNEQFF. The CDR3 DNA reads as TGTGCCAGCAGCCAAGAACGGACTTATTACAATGAGCAGTTCTTC. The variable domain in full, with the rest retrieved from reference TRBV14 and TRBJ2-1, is EAGVTQFPSHSVIEKGQTVTLRCDPISGHDNLYWYRRVMGKEIKFLLHFVKESKQDESGMPNNRFLAERTGGTYSTLKVQPAELEDSGVYFCASSQERTYYNEQFFGPGTRLTVL.

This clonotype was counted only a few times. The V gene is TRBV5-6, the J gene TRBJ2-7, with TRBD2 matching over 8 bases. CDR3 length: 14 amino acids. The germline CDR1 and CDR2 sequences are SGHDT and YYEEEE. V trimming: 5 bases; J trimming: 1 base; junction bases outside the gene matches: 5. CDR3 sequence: CASRRGGRSYEQYF. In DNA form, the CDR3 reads TGTGCCAGCAGACGGGGGGGTCGGTCCTACGAGCAGTACTTC.

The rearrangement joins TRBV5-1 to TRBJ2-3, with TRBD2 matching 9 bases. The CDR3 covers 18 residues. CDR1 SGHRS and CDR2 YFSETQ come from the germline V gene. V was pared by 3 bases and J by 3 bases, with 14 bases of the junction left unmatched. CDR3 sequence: CASSSPLREGRRTDTQYF. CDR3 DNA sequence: TGCGCCAGCAGCTCCCCGTTGCGGGAGGGCCGGCGGACAGATACGCAGTATTTT.

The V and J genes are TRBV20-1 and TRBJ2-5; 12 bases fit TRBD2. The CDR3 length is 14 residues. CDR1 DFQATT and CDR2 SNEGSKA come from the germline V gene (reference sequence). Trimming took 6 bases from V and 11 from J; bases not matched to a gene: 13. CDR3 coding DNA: TGCAGTGCACTCCTAGCGGGAGGGTACAATGAGCAGTACTTC. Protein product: CSALLAGGYNEQYF.

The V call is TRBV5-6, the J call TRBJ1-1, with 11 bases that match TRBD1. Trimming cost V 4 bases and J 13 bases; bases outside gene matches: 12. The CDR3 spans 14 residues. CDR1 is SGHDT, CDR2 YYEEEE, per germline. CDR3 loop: CASSPGQGAHTVFF. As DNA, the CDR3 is TGTGCCAGCAGCCCAGGACAGGGGGCGCATACGGTTTTCTTT.

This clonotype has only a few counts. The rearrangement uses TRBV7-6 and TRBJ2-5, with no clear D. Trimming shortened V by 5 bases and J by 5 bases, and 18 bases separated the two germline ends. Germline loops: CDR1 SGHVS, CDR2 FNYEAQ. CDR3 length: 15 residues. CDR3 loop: CASSPGTPVWETQYF. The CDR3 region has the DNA TGTGCCAGCAGCCCCGGAACTCCAGTTTGGGAGACCCAGTACTTC.

The CDR3 region has the DNA TGTGCCAGCAGGACTTTGGGGGGTTCCTACGAGCAGTACTTC. It yields the protein CASRTLGGSYEQYF. This chain connects TRBV27 to TRBJ2-7; maybe TRBD2 (6 bases). This CDR3 spans 14 amino acids. The V gene lost 6 bases and the J gene lost 1 base, with 13 bases spanning the gap. Germline loops: CDR1 MNHEY, CDR2 SMNVEV (reference sequence).

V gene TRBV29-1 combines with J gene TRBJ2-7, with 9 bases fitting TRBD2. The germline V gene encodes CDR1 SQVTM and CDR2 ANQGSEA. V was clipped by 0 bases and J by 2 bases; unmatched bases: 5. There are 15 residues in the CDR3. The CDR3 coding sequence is TGCAGCGTTGAAGATCAGGGCGGGAGGGCCTACGAGCAGTACTTC. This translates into CSVEDQGGRAYEQYF.

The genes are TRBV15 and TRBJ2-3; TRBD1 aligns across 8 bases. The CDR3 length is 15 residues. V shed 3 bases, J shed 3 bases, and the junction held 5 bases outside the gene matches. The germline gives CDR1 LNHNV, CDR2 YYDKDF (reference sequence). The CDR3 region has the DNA TGTGCCACCAGCAGCAGGACAGGGTTGACAGATACGCAGTATTTT. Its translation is CATSSRTGLTDTQYF.

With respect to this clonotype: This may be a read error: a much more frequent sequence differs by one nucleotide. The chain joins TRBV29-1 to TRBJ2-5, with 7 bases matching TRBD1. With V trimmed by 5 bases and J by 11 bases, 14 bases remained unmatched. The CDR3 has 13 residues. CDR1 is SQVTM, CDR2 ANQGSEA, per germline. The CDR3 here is CSVKQGFDNEQYF. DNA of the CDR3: TGCAGCGTTAAACAGGGGTTTGACAATGAGCAGTACTTC.

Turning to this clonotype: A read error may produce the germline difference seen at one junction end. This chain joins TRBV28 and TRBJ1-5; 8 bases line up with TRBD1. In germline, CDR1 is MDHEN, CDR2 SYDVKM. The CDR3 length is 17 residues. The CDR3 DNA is TGTACCAGCAGTTTATGGGGAGGACAGGGTAGCAATCAGCCCCAGCATTTT. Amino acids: CTSSLWGGQGSNQPQHF.

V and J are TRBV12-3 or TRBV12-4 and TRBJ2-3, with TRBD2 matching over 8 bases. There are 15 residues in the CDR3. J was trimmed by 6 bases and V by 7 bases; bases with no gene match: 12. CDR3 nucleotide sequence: TGTGCCAGCAAACCGGGACTAGGGGAAGGGGATACGCAGTATTTT. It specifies CASKPGLGEGDTQYF.

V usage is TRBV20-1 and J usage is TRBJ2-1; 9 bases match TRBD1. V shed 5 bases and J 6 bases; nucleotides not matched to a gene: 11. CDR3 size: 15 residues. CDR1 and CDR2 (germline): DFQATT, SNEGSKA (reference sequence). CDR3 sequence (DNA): TGCAGTGCTCTCTCCGGGACAGGGATGGGCAATGAGCAGTTCTTC. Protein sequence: CSALSGTGMGNEQFF.